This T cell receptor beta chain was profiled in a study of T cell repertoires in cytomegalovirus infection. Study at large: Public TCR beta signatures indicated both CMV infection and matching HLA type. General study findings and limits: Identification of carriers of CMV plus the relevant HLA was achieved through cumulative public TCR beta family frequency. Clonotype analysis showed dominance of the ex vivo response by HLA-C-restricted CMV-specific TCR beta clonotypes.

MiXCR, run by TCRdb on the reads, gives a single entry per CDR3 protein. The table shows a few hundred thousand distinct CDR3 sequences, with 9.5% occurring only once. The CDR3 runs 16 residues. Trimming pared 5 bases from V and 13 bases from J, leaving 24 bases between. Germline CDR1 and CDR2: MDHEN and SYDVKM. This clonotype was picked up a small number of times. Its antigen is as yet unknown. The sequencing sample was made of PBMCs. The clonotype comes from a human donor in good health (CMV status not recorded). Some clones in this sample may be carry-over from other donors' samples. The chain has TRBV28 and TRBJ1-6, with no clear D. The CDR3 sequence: CASSPQNVIGARPLHF. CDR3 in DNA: TGTGCCAGCAGTCCCCAGAACGTTATCGGTGCAAGGCCCCTCCACTTT.